This paragraph covers one T cell receptor (beta chain) sequence. This CDR3 spans 16 amino acids. The germline V gene encodes CDR1 SNHLY and CDR2 FYNNEI. V was clipped by 1 base and J by 1 base, with 8 bases between them. This entry comes from a study of T cell changes during pregnancy in multiple sclerosis. The data were produced by immunoSEQ multiplex PCR, yet TCRdb's version contains in-frame clones alone and is incomplete. The sample has approximately 22,000 clones; around 89% are singletons. Sequencing used CD4+ T cells from peripheral blood mononuclear cells, obtained in the first trimester of pregnancy. The chain employs TRBV2 and TRBJ2-6; D may be TRBD2 (6 bases). The clonotype comes from a female donor in good health, enrolled as a control in a pregnancy study. The CDR3 sequence is CASSEGGVSGANVLTF. DNA for the CDR3: TGTGCCAGCAGTGAAGGGGGGGTTTCTGGGGCCAACGTCCTGACTTTC.